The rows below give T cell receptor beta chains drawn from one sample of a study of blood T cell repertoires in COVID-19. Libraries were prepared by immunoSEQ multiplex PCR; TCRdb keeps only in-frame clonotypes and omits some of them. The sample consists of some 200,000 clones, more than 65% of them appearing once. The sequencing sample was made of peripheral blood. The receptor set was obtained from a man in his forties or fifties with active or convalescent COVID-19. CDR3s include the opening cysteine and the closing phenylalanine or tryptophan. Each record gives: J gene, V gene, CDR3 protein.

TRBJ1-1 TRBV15 CATSRDIRQGWNTEAFF
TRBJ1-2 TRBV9 CASSMDRGGKGYTF
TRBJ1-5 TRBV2 CASSEEGSRNQPQHF
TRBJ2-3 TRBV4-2 CASSQDMGQNTDTQYF
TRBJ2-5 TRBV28 CASSLLGLAVIETQYF
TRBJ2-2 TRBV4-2 CASRRLEEPGELFF
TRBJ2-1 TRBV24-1 CATSDLKAGSYNEQFF
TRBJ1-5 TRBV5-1 CASSPQGADQPQHF
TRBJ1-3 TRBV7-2 CASSLRGGHSGNTIYF
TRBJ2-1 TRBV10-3 CAIRSGNKHEQFF
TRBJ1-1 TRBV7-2 CASSLGSREMNTEAFF
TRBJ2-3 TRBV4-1 CASSQDRGTVRSTDTQYF
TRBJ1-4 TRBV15 CATSRTTGATNEKLFF
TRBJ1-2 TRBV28 CASRSLQGNYGYTF
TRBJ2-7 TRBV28 CASLSPGTGGRRYF
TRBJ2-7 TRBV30 CAWSVRFRDRVYEQYF
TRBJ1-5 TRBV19 CASGQGVQPQHF
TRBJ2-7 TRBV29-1 CSVDRGPGSYEQYF
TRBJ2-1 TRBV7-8 CASSLAGGRYNEQFF
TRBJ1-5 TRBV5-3 CARSCRHNSNQPQHF
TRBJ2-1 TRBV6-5 CASSYSRLAGVGEQFF
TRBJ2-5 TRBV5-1 CASSLVSSGGDGTQYF
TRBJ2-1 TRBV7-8 CASSFVAGGHEQFF
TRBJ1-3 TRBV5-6 CASRDTSSSGNTIYF
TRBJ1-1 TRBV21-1 CASSKERDRGENTEAFF
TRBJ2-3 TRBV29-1 CSGLHSGYTDTQYF
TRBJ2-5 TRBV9 CASTGSGGEGETQYF
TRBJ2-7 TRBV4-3 CASSQGLVIYEQYF
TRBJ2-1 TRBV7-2 CASSPPAGGYNEQFF
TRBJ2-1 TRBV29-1 CSVEKENEQFF
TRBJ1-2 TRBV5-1 CASSFGTGLNYGYTF
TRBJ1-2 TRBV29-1 CSVDRGQIYGYTF
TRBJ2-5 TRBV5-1 CASSPGTSGGAWETQYF
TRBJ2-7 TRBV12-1 CASTKKGPGQGAYEQYF
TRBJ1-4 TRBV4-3 CASSQGGTATNEKLFF
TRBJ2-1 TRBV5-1 CASSSLAGGFEQFF
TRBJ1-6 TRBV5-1 CASSLAQGSGSPLHF
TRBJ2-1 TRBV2 CASLGGTSGVYNEQFF
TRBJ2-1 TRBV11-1 CASRLGRGLYNEQFF
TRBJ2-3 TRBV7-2 CASSLISRATDTQYF
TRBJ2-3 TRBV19 CASSIGTVARGDTQYF
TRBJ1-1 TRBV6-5 CAIELPRGNTEAFF
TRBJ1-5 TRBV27 CASSLRGQPQHF
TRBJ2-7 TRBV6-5 CASSYGASEQYF
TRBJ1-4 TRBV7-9 CASSRDRSQEKLFF
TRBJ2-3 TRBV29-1 CSVEDSASGKRSDTQYF
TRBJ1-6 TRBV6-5 CASSWSTTYNSPLHF
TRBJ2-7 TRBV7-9 CASSLARDYEQYF
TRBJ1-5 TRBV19 CASQGQLNQPQHF
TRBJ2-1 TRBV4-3 CASSQERGQYNEQFF
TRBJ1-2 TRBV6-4 CASSDRGYGYTF
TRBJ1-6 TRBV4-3 CASSQDPAGINSPLHF
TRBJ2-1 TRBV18 CASSQIRGEQFF
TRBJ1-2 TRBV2 CASSDSGGLITNYGYTF
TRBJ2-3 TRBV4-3 CASSQGWGQEPYTQYF
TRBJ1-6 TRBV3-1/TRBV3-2 CASSQEGRGPSYNSPLHF
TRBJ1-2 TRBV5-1 CASSLTGGDGYTF
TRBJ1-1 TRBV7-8 CASSLSGEGPEAFF
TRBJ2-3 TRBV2 CASSAIREGGDTQYF